There are a few counts of the clone carrying this T cell receptor (beta chain). As yet, its antigen is unknown. The PCR used 60 Vbeta and 13 Jbeta primers. Only in-frame clones appear in the TCRdb table, and some are missing; sequencing was by immunoSEQ multiplex PCR. Of around 110,000 clones in the sample, roughly three fifths were seen once. This sample stems from a study of cytomegalovirus exposure and HLA in healthy donors. Study-level points and caveats: Specificity for CMV antigens was confirmed in vitro for a few of the CMV-associated chains.

The germline V gene encodes CDR1 SNHLY and CDR2 FYNNEI. CDR3 size: 10 residues. Trimming cost V 8 bases and J 6 bases, with 8 bases left between them. Material: PBMCs. The sequence came from a man between 18 and 35 years old in good health and CMV-seronegative. The chain uses TRBV2 and TRBJ2-7; tentative D call: TRBD1 (5 bases). CDR3 in DNA: TGTGCCAGCCTGGACATCGAGCAGTACTTC. Its translation is CASLDIEQYF.